This T cell receptor beta chain is from a study of regulatory T cells in long-lasting Graves disease. Germline assignment: CDR1 DFQATT and CDR2 SNEGSKA (reference sequence). CDR3 length: 16 amino acids. With V trimmed by 0 bases and J by 7 bases, 9 bases remained unmatched. Building of the TCR beta libraries involved iRepertoire HTBI primers and Arm-PCR of CDR3 regions. In TCRdb, the multiplex PCR reads were re-called with MiXCR into one record per CDR3 protein. Seen here are a few hundred thousand distinct CDR3 sequences, roughly a sixth observed once, and the top ten hold 25% to 30%. This clonotype was seen more than once but under ten times. Time point defined: newly diagnosed GD, antithyroid drugs for less than 3 months. PBMCs provided the RNA from which the TCR library was made. American Thyroid Association guidelines defined how Graves' disease was diagnosed. These data also formed part of another study, on T cells in Graves' hyperthyroidism and ophthalmopathy. That paper notes: A patient was excluded if there was uncontrolled infection, other autoimmune disease, pregnancy or lactation.

The chain recombines TRBV20-1 with TRBJ1-6, with 7 nucleotides matching TRBD1. The receptor comes from a man between 40 and 49 years old with Graves disease. Sequenced here: peripheral blood mononuclear cells (PBMCs), sampled at new diagnosis, from a patient treated with antithyroid drugs. The CDR3 nucleotides are TGCAGTGCTAGAGATAAACGACAGGGTGGCAATTCACCCCTCCACTTT. This encodes CSARDKRQGGNSPLHF.